The TCR beta chain described here comes from a study of blood T cell repertoires in COVID-19. In the study overall: Acute-phase and convalescent COVID-19 samples originated in the United States, Italy and Spain. The cDNA or gDNA used as material had been derived from T cells, B-cell-depleted T cells, or PBMCs.

Donors in Cohort 3 counted as recovered after two negative PCRs, clearance, or symptom resolution. TCRdb keeps only in-frame clones here, not all; method: immunoSEQ multiplex PCR. The data contain hundreds of thousands of clones, approximately 86% of them seen just once; the ten biggest clones take up 8% to 9.5%. The CDR3 is made up of 14 amino acids. Germline CDR1 SGHDN, CDR2 FVKESK. V lost 0 bases and J lost 7, with 12 bases in between. The rearrangement links TRBV14 to TRBJ1-2; TRBD1 is a possible D gene (5 bases). The clonotype comes from a woman aged 60-75 years who had recovered from COVID-19. The sequenced sample consisted of PBMCs or T cells enriched from blood (not recorded which). CDR3 sequence (DNA): TGTGCCAGCAGCCAAGATTCAGGGTCGGGTGGCTACACCTTC. This codes for CASSQDSGSGGYTF.